A single sample gave rise to the 19 T cell receptor beta chains below, sequenced in a study of T and B cells in COVID-19 patients. Blood genomic DNA input for TRB amplification was roughly 220-500 ng. Multiplex PCR with BIOMED2 TRB-A/B primer pools amplified TRB rearrangements. MiXCR, applied by TCRdb to the multiplex PCR reads, yields one record per CDR3 protein. The data hold 1,500 to 1,600 distinct CDR3 sequences, with 25% to 30% observed a single time. The sequencing input was blood. The receptors were sampled from a human donor with active COVID-19.

This clonotype was seen only a few times. The chain links TRBV24-1 to TRBJ1-3; no definite D call. The V end was cut by 12 bases, the J end by 4 bases, with 21 bases between. Germline V gene sequence: CDR1 KGHDR, CDR2 SFDVKD. The CDR3 is 15 amino acids. The CDR3 coding sequence is TGTGCCCACCGTAATTTATGGACTGACGGAAACACCATATATTTT. It yields the protein CAHRNLWTDGNTIYF.

A few counts support this clonotype. The chain uses TRBV7-2 and TRBJ2-2; D may be TRBD2 (6 bases). Germline V gene lookup returns CDR1 SGHTA and CDR2 FQGNSA. Trimming shortened V by 1 base and J by 3 bases, and 9 bases separated the two germline ends. This CDR3 has 15 amino acids. In DNA, the CDR3 is TGTGCCAGCAGCTTAGATTGGGGGGACACCGGGGAGCTGTTTTTT. Its protein is CASSLDWGDTGELFF.

This clonotype was counted between two and nine times. This chain joins TRBV6-5 and TRBJ1-2; 8 nucleotides match TRBD1. After removal of 7 bases from V and 4 bases from J, the junction contained 11 bases not matched to a gene. CDR1 MNHEY and CDR2 SVGAGI come from the germline V gene. This CDR3 has 15 amino acids. CDR3 bases: TGTGCCAGCACCCAGCAGGGGGCCCACGGCTATGGCTACACCTTC. The encoded protein is CASTQQGAHGYGYTF.

V and J are TRBV6-5 and TRBJ2-7, with D maybe TRBD1 (5 bases). Germline CDR1 is MNHEY and CDR2 is SVGAGI. The CDR3 runs to 15 residues. V lost 5 bases to trimming and J lost 2 bases, with 16 bases between them. The CDR3 loop is CASSEVGPRAYEQYF. CDR3 coding DNA: TGTGCCAGCAGTGAAGTGGGGCCAAGAGCCTACGAGCAGTACTTC.

J is TRBJ2-1 and V is TRBV7-2; 14 bases are shared with TRBD2. The CDR3 totals 15 residues. Germline CDR1 SGHTA, CDR2 FQGNSA. V dropped 5 bases and J dropped 6; count of bases not matched to a gene: 3. CDR3 loop: CASSAGLAGVNEQFF. The CDR3 region has the DNA TGTGCCAGCAGCGCGGGACTAGCGGGAGTCAATGAGCAGTTCTTC.

This clonotype appeared a few times. V usage is TRBV6-1 and J usage is TRBJ2-2, with unresolved D. V lost 6 bases to trimming and J lost 8 bases, with 13 bases between them. Germline values: CDR1 MNHNS, CDR2 SASEGT. The CDR3 extends over 13 amino acids. This CDR3 reads CASRAQLMGELFF. The CDR3 nucleotides read TGTGCCAGCAGAGCCCAGTTGATGGGGGAGCTGTTTTTT.

V and J are TRBV7-9 and TRBJ1-2; D is perhaps TRBD1 (5 bases). The CDR3 sequence is 16 residues long. V lost 1 base, J lost 0 bases, and 12 bases lay in between. The germline gives CDR1 SEHNR, CDR2 FQNEAQ (reference sequence). The CDR3 DNA sequence: TGTGCCAGCAGCTTAGGATGGGGCAGAGCTAACTATGGCTACACCTTC. Amino acid sequence: CASSLGWGRANYGYTF.

The chain joins TRBV6-4 to TRBJ2-1, with TRBD2 matching over 13 bases. CDR1 MRHNA and CDR2 SNTAGT come from the germline V gene. CDR3 length equals 15 residues. V lost 6 bases and J lost 8; bases outside the gene matches: 7. The CDR3 sequence is CASSVGTSGIYEQFF. The CDR3 bases are TGTGCCAGCAGCGTTGGGACTAGCGGGATATATGAGCAGTTCTTC.

For this clonotype: This clone may be a read error of a much larger clone one base away. V is TRBV6-5 and J is TRBJ2-5; D possibly corresponds to TRBD1 (6 bases). Per the germline V gene, CDR1 is MNHEY and CDR2 is SVGAGI. This CDR3 is 15 amino acids long. Between the trimmed V and J ends, which lost 6 bases and 2 bases, there was a span of 16 bases. The CDR3 sequence is CASSPRGRGQETQYF. The CDR3 DNA follows: TGTGCCAGCAGCCCCCGGGGCAGGGGACAAGAGACCCAGTACTTC.

The chain has TRBV28 and TRBJ1-4; D is unclear. The V end lost 6 bases, the J end lost 8 bases, and 13 bases lay between the germline ends. The CDR3 is 13 residues long. The germline gives CDR1 MDHEN, CDR2 SYDVKM. CDR3 residues: CASSLRPGEKLFF. CDR3 nucleotide sequence: TGTGCCAGCAGCCTGAGGCCCGGAGAAAAACTGTTTTTT.

By proportion, this clonotype is medium-sized. This chain links TRBV6-1 with TRBJ1-2; 11 bases map to TRBD1. The trim removed 5 bases at V and 4 bases at J, leaving 3 bases unmatched. Germline values: CDR1 MNHNS, CDR2 SASEGT. The CDR3 spans 14 residues. The CDR3 spells CASSPGQGGYGYTF. The CDR3 nucleotides are TGTGCCAGCAGTCCGGGACAGGGGGGCTATGGCTACACCTTC.

This clonotype ranks as medium-sized. The CDR3 DNA follows: TGCAGCGTTGCCGAACCAGCACGTGGCTACACCTTC. It specifies CSVAEPARGYTF. V and J are TRBV29-1 and TRBJ1-2, with D uncertain. Trimming shortened V by 4 bases and J by 7 bases, and 13 bases separated the two germline ends. The CDR3 contains 12 residues. Looked up from germline, CDR1 is SQVTM and CDR2 is ANQGSEA. The complete variable domain, with remaining parts taken from reference TRBV29-1 and TRBJ1-2, reads SAVISQKPSRDICQRGTSLTIQCQVDSQVTMMFWYRQQPGQSLTLIATANQGSEATYESGFVIDKFPISRPNLTFSTLTVSNMSPEDSSIYLCSVAEPARGYTFGSGTRLTVV.

This clonotype was recorded only once. V usage is TRBV20-1 and J usage is TRBJ2-1, with TRBD1 identical over 11 bases. CDR3 length: 13 residues. V was clipped by 4 bases and J by 9 bases; unmatched bases: 5. The germline V gene has CDR1 DFQATT and CDR2 SNEGSKA (reference sequence). The CDR3 region has the DNA TGCAGTGCTAACGGACAGGGGGCGGGTGAGCAGTTCTTC. Translation gives CSANGQGAGEQFF.

The chain uses TRBV6-4 and TRBJ1-2; the D gene is possibly TRBD1 (6 bases). This CDR3 has 16 amino acids. Trimming left V 3 bases short and J 6 bases short, with 20 bases between. Germline CDR1 reads MRHNA; CDR2 reads SNTAGT. The CDR3 sequence is CASSDGSKQGRNGYTF. CDR3 DNA: TGTGCCAGCAGTGATGGGAGTAAGCAGGGGAGGAATGGCTACACCTTC.

This clonotype is judged medium-sized. The V call is TRBV19, the J call TRBJ1-2; weak D call: TRBD1 (6 bases). Trimming removed 6 bases from V and 2 bases from J, with 16 bases in between. The CDR3 is 15 amino acids. Germline CDR1 reads LNHDA; CDR2 reads SQIVND (reference sequence). The CDR3 DNA is TGTGCCAGTAGCTACAATTTTCAGGGGAACTATGGCTACACCTTC. Protein: CASSYNFQGNYGYTF.

This clonotype was seen only a few times. This rearrangement joins TRBV6-5 to TRBJ2-7; D is unresolved. The CDR3 extends over 10 amino acids. The ends were cut back, 9 bases at V and 0 bases at J, with 3 bases in the middle. The V gene's germline CDR1 is MNHEY and CDR2 SVGAGI. CDR3 in amino acids: CARPSYEQYF. Written as DNA, the CDR3 is TGTGCCAGACCCTCCTACGAGCAGTACTTC.

Sample share makes this clonotype medium-sized (0.01 to 0.1%). CDR3 protein: CASTQGLSQETQYF. The CDR3 DNA sequence: TGTGCCAGCACTCAAGGGCTTTCCCAAGAGACCCAGTACTTC. The chain links TRBV6-5 to TRBJ2-5, with D unclear. Germline loops: CDR1 MNHEY, CDR2 SVGAGI. This CDR3 spans 14 amino acids. V shed 7 bases and J shed 1 base, with 13 bases lying between them.

This clonotype is judged medium-sized (0.01 to 0.1%). The V gene is TRBV5-6, the J gene TRBJ2-7; the D gene is possibly TRBD1 (6 bases). Trimming left V 4 bases short and J 2 bases short, with 22 bases between. Germline CDR1 and CDR2: SGHDT and YYEEEE. The CDR3 loop spans 17 amino acids. In DNA form, the CDR3 reads TGTGCCAGCAGCCGAAGGTTGACAGGCCCCAGCCCCTACGAGCAGTACTTC. Translation: CASSRRLTGPSPYEQYF.

This clonotype ranks as medium-sized. The chain carries TRBV5-5 and TRBJ2-5, with D unclear. This CDR3 is 17 amino acids long. V was pared by 0 bases and J by 4 bases, with 19 bases between. CDR1 SGHKS and CDR2 YYEKEE come from the germline V gene (reference sequence). The CDR3 nucleotides read TGTGCCAGCAGCTTGGCCGCGCTAACTCTAGTTGCAGAGACCCAGTACTTC. Translation: CASSLAALTLVAETQYF.